The clone carrying this T cell receptor beta chain was counted between two and nine times. Antigen specificity is unknown. The V and J ends lost 2 bases and 3 bases respectively, with 9 bases between them. In germline, CDR1 is SGHDT, CDR2 YYEEEE. The CDR3 is 13 residues long. This entry comes from a study of T and B cells in COVID-19 patients. About the research overall: Recovered patients mostly had mild to moderate COVID-19 managed as outpatients.

Blood genomic DNA input for TRB amplification was 250-500 ng. Study-level findings and limits: Clonality of TRB repertoires was high in active COVID-19; recovery brought above-healthy diversity and richness. Symptomatic-phase blood samples from mildly ill patients and early samples from severe cases were scarce.

Multiplex PCR with BIOMED2 TRB-A/B primer pools amplified TRB rearrangements. MiXCR, run by TCRdb on the multiplex PCR reads, gives a single entry per CDR3 protein. Among about 20,000 distinct CDR3 sequences listed, roughly 29% were seen once. J is TRBJ2-7 and V is TRBV5-6; D is undetermined. The sample consisted of blood. This sequence was found in a human donor who had recovered from COVID-19. CDR3 amino acids: CASSLGGIYEQYF. CDR3 DNA sequence: TGTGCCAGCAGCTTAGGTGGTATCTACGAGCAGTACTTC.